This T cell receptor beta chain was profiled in a study of T cells in women clearing cervical HPV infection. As for this clone: The sequence runs out 3 residues before the end of the CDR3; the remainder is reconstructed from the germline J gene.

Sequenced by immunoSEQ multiplex PCR; TCRdb stores in-frame clones only, minus some. The sample features approximately 41,000 clones, with 6.5% to 8.5% in its top ten. Trimming removed 6 bases from V and 3 bases from J; junction bases left unmatched: 4. This CDR3 region has 14 residues. CDR1 is SGHAT, CDR2 FQNNGV, per germline. V gene TRBV11-2 combines with J gene TRBJ2-5; 10 bases agree with TRBD2. Sequencing was done on a sample of blood buffy coat. This TCR derives from a woman between 18 and 75 years old with a cervical HPV16 infection that either progressed to CIN3+ or cleared (not recorded which). CDR3 amino acids: CASSLAGAEETQYF. The CDR3 DNA, read in part, is TGTGCCAGCAGTCTAGCGGGGGCGGAAGAGACC.